This note documents a single TCR beta chain sequence. These data come from a study of follicular helper T cells after annual influenza vaccination. Donors were community-dwelling with no influenza vaccine in the prior 6 months. The germline V gene encodes CDR1 MNHEY and CDR2 SMNVEV (reference sequence). The CDR3 runs 14 residues. V lost 2 bases and J 6 bases, leaving 11 bases between the germline ends. The assay was immunoSEQ multiplex PCR, and TCRdb's table has in-frame clones only and misses some. The data show more than 10,000 clones, with less than 85% seen just once and roughly 1% held by the top ten.

The chain is built from TRBV27 and TRBJ2-1; D is perhaps TRBD2 (5 bases). Sequenced here: CXCR5- memory CD4+ T cells sorted from blood, sampled 6 weeks after influenza vaccination. This sequence originates from an adult who received the influenza vaccine. CDR3 in amino acids: CASSLASPSNEQFF. CDR3 sequence (DNA): TGTGCCAGCAGTTTAGCTAGCCCCTCCAATGAGCAGTTCTTC.